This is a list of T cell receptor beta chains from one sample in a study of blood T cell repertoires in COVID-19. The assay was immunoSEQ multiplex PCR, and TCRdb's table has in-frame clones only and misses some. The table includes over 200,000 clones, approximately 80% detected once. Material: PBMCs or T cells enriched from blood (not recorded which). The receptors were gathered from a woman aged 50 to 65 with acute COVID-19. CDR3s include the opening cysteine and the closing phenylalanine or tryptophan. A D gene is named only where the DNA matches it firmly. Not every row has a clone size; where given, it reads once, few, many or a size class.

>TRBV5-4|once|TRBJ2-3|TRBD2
CASSLGTSTGTDTQYF
TGTGCCAGCAGCTTGGGGACTAGCACGGGCACAGATACGCAGTATTTT
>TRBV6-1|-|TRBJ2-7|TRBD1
CASSDPGQGTYWQYF
TGTGCCAGCAGTGACCCGGGACAGGGTACGTACTGGCAGTACTTC
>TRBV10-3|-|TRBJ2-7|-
CAISYSEGGSYEQYF
TGTGCCATCAGTTACTCCGAAGGGGGCTCCTACGAGCAGTACTTC
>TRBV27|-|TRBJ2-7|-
CASSLGQIYEQYF
TGTGCCAGCAGTTTAGGCCAAATCTACGAGCAGTACTTC
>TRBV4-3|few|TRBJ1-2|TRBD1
CASSQAGTGVVYGYTF
TGCGCCAGCAGCCAGGCCGGGACAGGGGTAGTCTATGGCTACACCTTC
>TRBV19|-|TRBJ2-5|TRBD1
CASSVAGGLETQYF
TGTGCCAGTAGTGTGGCAGGGGGCTTGGAGACCCAGTACTTC
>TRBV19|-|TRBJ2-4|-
CASRGQGLAKNIQYF
TGTGCCAGTAGGGGGCAGGGGCTCGCCAAAAACATTCAGTACTTC
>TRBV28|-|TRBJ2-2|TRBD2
CASSLGTSGATGELFF
TGTGCCAGCAGTTTAGGGACTAGCGGGGCGACCGGGGAGCTGTTTTTT
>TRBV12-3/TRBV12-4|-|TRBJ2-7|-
CASKAADYEQYF
TGTGCCAGCAAAGCGGCAGACTACGAGCAGTACTTC
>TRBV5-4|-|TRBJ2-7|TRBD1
CASSRDREKFEYF
TGTGCCAGCAGCAGGGACAGGGAAAAGTTTGAGTACTTC
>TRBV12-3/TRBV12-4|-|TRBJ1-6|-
CASRGNNSPLHF
TGTGCCAGCCGAGGAAATAATTCACCCCTCCACTTT
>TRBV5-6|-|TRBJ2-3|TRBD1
CASSSLGQGIDTQYF
TGTGCCAGCAGCTCACTAGGACAGGGTATAGATACGCAGTATTTT
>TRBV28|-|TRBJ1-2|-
CASSSTSDNYGYTF
TGTGCCAGCAGTTCAACAAGTGATAACTATGGCTACACCTTC
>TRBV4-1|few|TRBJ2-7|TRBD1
CASTGQVAEQYF
TGCGCCAGCACGGGACAGGTCGCCGAGCAGTACTTC
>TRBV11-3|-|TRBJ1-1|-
CASSLARNTEAFF
TGTGCCAGCAGCTTAGCGAGAAACACTGAAGCTTTCTTT
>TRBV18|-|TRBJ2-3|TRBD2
CASSPGLAGAYTQYF
TGTGCCAGCTCACCGGGACTAGCGGGAGCCTATACGCAGTATTTT
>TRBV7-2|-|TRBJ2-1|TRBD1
CASSLKGQGSNEQFF
TGTGCCAGCAGCTTAAAGGGACAGGGTAGCAATGAGCAGTTCTTC
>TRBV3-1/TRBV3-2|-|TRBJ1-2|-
CASSRFEVGGYTF
TGTGCCAGCAGCCGTTTTGAGGTTGGCGGCTACACCTTC
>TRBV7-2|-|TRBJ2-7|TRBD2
CASSPRSGGAEQYF
TGTGCCAGCAGCCCCCGTTCGGGGGGTGCCGAGCAGTACTTC
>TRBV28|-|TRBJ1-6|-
CASSSMTGNSPLHF
TGTGCCAGCAGTTCCATGACGGGGAATTCACCCCTCCACTTT
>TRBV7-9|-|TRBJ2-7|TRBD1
CASSLGLGQATYEQYF
TGTGCCAGCAGCTTAGGTCTGGGACAGGCAACCTACGAGCAGTACTTC
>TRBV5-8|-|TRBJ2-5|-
CASSLVGSYRETQYF
TGTGCCAGCAGCTTGGTGGGCAGCTATCGAGAGACCCAGTACTTC
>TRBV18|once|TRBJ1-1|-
CASSLVDTEAFF
TGTGCCAGCTCATTAGTTGACACTGAAGCTTTCTTT
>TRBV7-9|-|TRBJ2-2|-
CASSPHSGTGELFF
TGTGCCAGCAGCCCCCACTCGGGCACCGGGGAGCTGTTTTTT
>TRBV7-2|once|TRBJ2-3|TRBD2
CASSPMQSGASTDTQYF
TGTGCCAGCAGCCCCATGCAAAGCGGGGCAAGCACAGATACGCAGTATTTT
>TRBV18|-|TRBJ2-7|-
CASSPSVNSYEQYF
TGTGCCAGCTCACCAAGCGTGAATTCCTACGAGCAGTACTTC
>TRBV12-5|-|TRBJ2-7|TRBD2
CASGLTSGTRNYEQYF
TGTGCTAGTGGTTTGACCTCCGGGACTAGAAACTACGAGCAGTACTTC
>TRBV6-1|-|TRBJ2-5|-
CASSDNWRGPQDQETQYF
TGTGCCAGCAGTGATAACTGGAGGGGCCCTCAAGACCAAGAGACCCAGTACTTC
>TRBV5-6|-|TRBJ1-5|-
CASARSGTSNQPQHF
TGTGCCAGCGCCCGAAGCGGCACAAGCAATCAGCCCCAGCATTTT
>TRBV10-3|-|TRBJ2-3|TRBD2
CAISETSGGTQYF
TGTGCCATCAGTGAGACTAGCGGGGGGACGCAGTATTTT
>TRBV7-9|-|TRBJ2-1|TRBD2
CASTPREGGIYNEQFF
TGTGCCAGCACCCCTCGGGAGGGGGGCATCTACAATGAGCAGTTCTTC
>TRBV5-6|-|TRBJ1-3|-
CASSLEARGTGNTIYF
TGTGCCAGCAGCTTGGAGGCCAGAGGGACTGGAAACACCATATATTTT
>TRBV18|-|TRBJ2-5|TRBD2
CASSPRTSGGRETQYF
TGTGCCAGCTCACCGAGGACTAGCGGGGGGCGAGAGACCCAGTACTTC
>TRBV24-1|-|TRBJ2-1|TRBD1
CATSDSTGGRGYNEQFF
TGTGCCACCAGTGATTCTACAGGGGGCCGAGGCTACAATGAGCAGTTCTTC
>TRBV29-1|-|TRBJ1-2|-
CSVEGTSNGYTF
TGCAGCGTTGAAGGAACATCGAATGGCTACACCTTC
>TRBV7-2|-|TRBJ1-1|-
CASSSGMMNTEAFF
TGTGCCAGCAGCTCCGGGATGATGAACACTGAAGCTTTCTTT
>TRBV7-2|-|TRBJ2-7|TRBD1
CASSLGGQGTEQYF
TGTGCCAGCAGCTTAGGGGGACAGGGGACCGAGCAGTACTTC
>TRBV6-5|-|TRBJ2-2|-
CASRQTENTGELFF
TGTGCCAGCAGACAGACAGAGAACACCGGGGAGCTGTTTTTT
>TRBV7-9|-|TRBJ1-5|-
CASSPSGQTSNQPQHF
TGTGCCAGCAGCCCTTCTGGACAGACTAGCAATCAGCCCCAGCATTTT
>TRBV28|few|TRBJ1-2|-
CASSVRTAANYGYTF
TGTGCCAGCAGTGTTCGGACAGCCGCTAACTATGGCTACACCTTC
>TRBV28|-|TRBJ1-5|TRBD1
CASSLRTGLGPQHF
TGTGCCAGCAGTCTACGGACAGGCCTCGGGCCCCAGCATTTT
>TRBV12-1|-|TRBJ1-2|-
CASSFAGGENYGYTF
TGTGCCAGCAGCTTTGCAGGGGGAGAGAACTATGGCTACACCTTC
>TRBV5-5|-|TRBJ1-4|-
CASSSTGTTNEKLFF
TGTGCCAGCAGCAGTACAGGGACAACTAATGAAAAACTGTTTTTT
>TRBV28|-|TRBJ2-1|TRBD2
CASSTSGRLLNEQFF
TGTGCCAGCAGTACTAGCGGGAGGTTGCTCAATGAGCAGTTCTTC
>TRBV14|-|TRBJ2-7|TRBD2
CASSPLGLAGPYSDEQYF
TGTGCCAGCAGCCCGCTGGGACTAGCGGGGCCCTACTCCGACGAGCAGTACTTC
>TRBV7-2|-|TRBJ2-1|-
CASSLQGGSYNEQFF
TGTGCCAGCAGCTTACAGGGGGGATCCTACAATGAGCAGTTCTTC
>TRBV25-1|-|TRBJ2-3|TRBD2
CASSLAGVTDTQYF
TGTGCCAGCAGCCTAGCGGGAGTCACAGATACGCAGTATTTT
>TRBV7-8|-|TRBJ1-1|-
CASSLDKMAATEAFF
TGTGCCAGCAGCTTAGACAAAATGGCGGCCACTGAAGCTTTCTTT
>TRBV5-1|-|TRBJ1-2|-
CASSPGGGVYGYTF
TGCGCCAGCAGCCCGGGAGGGGGAGTCTATGGCTACACCTTC
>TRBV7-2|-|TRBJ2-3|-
CASSQPMGASTDTQYF
TGTGCCAGCAGCCAACCCATGGGGGCTAGCACAGATACGCAGTATTTT
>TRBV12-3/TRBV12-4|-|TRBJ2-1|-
CASHGLARNEQFF
TGTGCCAGCCATGGGCTAGCGCGGAATGAGCAGTTCTTC
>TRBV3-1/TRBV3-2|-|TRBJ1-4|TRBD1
CASSPVAGTANEKLFF
TGTGCCAGCAGCCCCGTAGCGGGGACAGCTAATGAAAAACTGTTTTTT
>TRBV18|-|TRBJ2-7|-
CASSSRVDGSGGSEQYF
TGTGCCAGCTCGTCCAGGGTCGACGGGAGCGGTGGTTCCGAGCAGTACTTC
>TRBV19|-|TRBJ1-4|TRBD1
CASRGKGAATNEKLFF
TGTGCCAGTAGAGGAAAGGGGGCGGCAACTAATGAAAAACTGTTTTTT
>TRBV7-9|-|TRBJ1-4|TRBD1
CASSKKLGTGGYVYEKLFF
TGTGCCAGCAGCAAGAAATTAGGGACAGGGGGCTACGTGTATGAAAAACTGTTTTTT